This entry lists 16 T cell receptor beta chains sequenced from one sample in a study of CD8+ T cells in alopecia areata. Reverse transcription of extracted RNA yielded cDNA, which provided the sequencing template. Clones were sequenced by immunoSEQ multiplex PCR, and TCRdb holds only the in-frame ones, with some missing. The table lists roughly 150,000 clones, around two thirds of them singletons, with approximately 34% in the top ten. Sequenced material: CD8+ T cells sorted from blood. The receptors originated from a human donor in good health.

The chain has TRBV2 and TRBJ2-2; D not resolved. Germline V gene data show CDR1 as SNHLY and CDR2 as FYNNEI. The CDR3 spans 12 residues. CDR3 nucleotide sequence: TGTGCGGTTAAGGATCGGACCGGGGAGCTGTTTTTT. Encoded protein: CAVKDRTGELFF.

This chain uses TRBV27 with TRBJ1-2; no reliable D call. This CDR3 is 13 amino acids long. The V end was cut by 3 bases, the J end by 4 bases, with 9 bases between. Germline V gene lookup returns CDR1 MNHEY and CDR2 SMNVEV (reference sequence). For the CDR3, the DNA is TGTGCCAGCAGTTTCGGGTCCGGCTATGGCTACACCTTC. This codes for CASSFGSGYGYTF.

The CDR3 coding sequence is TGTGCCAGCAGCGGACAGGGTACGGATGGCTACACCTTC. It specifies CASSGQGTDGYTF. The rearrangement links TRBV9 to TRBJ1-2; 7 bases agree with TRBD1. V lost 3 bases and J lost 6; bases outside the gene matches: 5. In germline, CDR1 is SGDLS, CDR2 YYNGEE. This CDR3 has 13 amino acids.

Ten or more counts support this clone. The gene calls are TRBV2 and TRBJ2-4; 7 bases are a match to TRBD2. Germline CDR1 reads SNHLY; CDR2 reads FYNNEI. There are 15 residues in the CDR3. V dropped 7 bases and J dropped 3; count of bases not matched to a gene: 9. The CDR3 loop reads CASILPGTIKNIQYF. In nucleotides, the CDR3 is TGTGCCAGCATTCTGCCCGGGACTATCAAAAACATTCAGTACTTC.

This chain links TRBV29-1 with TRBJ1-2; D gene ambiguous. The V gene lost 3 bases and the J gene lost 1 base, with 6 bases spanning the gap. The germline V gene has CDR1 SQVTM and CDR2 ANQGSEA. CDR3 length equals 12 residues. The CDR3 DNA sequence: TGCAGCGTTGATTCCCGTAACTATGGCTACACCTTC. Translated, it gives CSVDSRNYGYTF.

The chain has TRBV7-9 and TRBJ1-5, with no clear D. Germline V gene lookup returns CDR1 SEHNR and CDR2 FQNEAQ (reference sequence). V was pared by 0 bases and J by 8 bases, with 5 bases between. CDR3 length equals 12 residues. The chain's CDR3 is CASSLAGEPQHF. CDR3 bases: TGTGCCAGCAGCTTAGCCGGAGAGCCCCAGCATTTT.

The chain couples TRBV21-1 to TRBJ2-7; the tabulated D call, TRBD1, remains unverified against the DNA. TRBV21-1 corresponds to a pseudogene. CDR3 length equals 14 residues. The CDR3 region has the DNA TGTGCCAGCAGCATCGACAGGGGGCTGTACGAGCAGTACTTC. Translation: CASSIDRGLYEQYF.

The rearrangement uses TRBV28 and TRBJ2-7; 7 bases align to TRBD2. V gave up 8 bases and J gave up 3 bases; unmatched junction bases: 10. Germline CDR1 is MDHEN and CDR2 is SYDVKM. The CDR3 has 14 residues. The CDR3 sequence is CASVGDGRNYEQYF. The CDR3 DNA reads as TGTGCCAGCGTAGGGGACGGGAGGAACTACGAGCAGTACTTC.

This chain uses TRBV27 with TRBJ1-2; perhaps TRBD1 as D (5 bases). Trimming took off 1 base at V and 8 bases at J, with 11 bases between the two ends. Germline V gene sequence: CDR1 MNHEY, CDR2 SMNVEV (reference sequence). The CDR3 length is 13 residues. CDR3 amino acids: CASSLFREGGYTF. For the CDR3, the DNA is TGTGCCAGCAGTTTATTCCGGGAGGGGGGCTACACCTTC.

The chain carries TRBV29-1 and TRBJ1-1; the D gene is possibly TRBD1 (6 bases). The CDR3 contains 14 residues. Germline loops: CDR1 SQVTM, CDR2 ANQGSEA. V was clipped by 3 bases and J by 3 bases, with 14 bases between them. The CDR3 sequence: CSVDTAGEDTEAFF. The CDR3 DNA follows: TGCAGCGTTGATACCGCAGGGGAGGACACTGAAGCTTTCTTT. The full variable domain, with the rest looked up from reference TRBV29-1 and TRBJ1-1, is SAVISQKPSRDICQRGTSLTIQCQVDSQVTMMFWYRQQPGQSLTLIATANQGSEATYESGFVIDKFPISRPNLTFSTLTVSNMSPEDSSIYLCSVDTAGEDTEAFFGQGTRLTVV.

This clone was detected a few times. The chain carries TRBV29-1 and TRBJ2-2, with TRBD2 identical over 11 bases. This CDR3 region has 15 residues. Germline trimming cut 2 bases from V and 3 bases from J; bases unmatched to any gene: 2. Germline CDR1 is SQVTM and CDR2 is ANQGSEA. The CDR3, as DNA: TGCAGCGTTGAACTGGGACTAGCGGACACCGGGGAGCTGTTTTTT. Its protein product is CSVELGLADTGELFF.

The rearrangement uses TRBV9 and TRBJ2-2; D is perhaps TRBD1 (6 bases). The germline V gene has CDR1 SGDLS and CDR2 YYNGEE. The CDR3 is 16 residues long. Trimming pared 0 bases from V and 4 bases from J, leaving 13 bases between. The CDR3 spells CASSVGGTLITGELFF. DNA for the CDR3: TGTGCCAGCAGCGTAGGAGGGACACTAATCACCGGGGAGCTGTTTTTT.

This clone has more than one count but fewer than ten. The CDR3 DNA reads as TGCGCCAGCATGGCGGGAGAGTACGAGCAGTACTTC. Its protein product is CASMAGEYEQYF. The chain recombines TRBV10-2 with TRBJ2-7, with 7 bases lining up with TRBD2. Germline lookup yields CDR1 WSHSY and CDR2 SAAADI. The trim removed 7 bases at V and 4 bases at J, leaving 4 bases unmatched. This CDR3 has 12 residues.

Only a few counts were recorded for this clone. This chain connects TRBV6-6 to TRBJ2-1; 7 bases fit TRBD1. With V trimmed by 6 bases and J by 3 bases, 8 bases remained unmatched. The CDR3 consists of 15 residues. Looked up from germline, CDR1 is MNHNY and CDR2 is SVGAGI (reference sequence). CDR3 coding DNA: TGTGCCAGCAGCCCCCCCAGGGGGAACTACAATGAGCAGTTCTTC. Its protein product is CASSPPRGNYNEQFF.

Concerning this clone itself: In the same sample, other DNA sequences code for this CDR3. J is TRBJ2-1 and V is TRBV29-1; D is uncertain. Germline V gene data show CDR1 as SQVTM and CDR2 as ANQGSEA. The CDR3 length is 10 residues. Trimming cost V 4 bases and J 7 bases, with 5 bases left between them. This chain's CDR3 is CSVVYNEQFF. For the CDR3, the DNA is TGCAGCGTTGTTTATAATGAGCAGTTCTTC.

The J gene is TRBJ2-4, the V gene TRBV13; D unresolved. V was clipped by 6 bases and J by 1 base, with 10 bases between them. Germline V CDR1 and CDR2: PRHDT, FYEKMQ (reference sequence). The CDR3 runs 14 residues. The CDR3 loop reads CASSQWGAKNIQYF. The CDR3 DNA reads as TGTGCCAGCAGTCAATGGGGTGCCAAAAACATTCAGTACTTC.